The 12 T cell receptor beta chains below come from one sample, sequenced in a study of T cell repertoires in cytomegalovirus infection. Via MiXCR, TCRdb re-called the reads, giving one row per CDR3 protein. The repertoire holds about 680,000 distinct CDR3 sequences, with 20% to 25% as singletons. Sequenced: CD8+ T cells from PBMCs. The origin of the receptors is a human donor in good health (CMV status not recorded). Some clones in this sample may be carry-over from other donors' samples.

This clonotype has only a few counts. The gene calls are TRBV28 and TRBJ1-5, with TRBD1 identical over 9 bases. J gave up 8 bases and V 6 bases, and 23 bases lay outside the gene matches. There are 19 residues in the CDR3. Germline V gene lookup returns CDR1 MDHEN and CDR2 SYDVKM. The CDR3 reads CASRPSYHNGDRVRKPQHF. CDR3 DNA: TGTGCCAGCAGGCCATCCTACCACAATGGGGACAGGGTGAGAAAGCCCCAGCATTTT.

There are many counts of this clonotype. The chain combines TRBV6-5 with TRBJ1-6; D ambiguous. The CDR3 length is 14 residues. Germline V CDR1 and CDR2: MNHEY, SVGAGI. Between the trimmed V and J ends, which lost 3 bases and 7 bases, there was a span of 10 bases. DNA of the CDR3: TGTGCCAGCAGTTATAGGCACAACAATTCACCCCTCCACTTT. This sequence encodes CASSYRHNNSPLHF.

This clonotype has at least ten counts. The V call is TRBV7-2, the J call TRBJ2-1; D is ambiguous. Germline assignment: CDR1 SGHTA and CDR2 FQGNSA. The CDR3 runs 15 residues. The V gene lost 4 bases and the J gene lost 3 bases, with 13 bases spanning the gap. As DNA, the CDR3 is TGTGCCAGCAGCTGGGGTCCGGTCCTCTACAATGAGCAGTTCTTC. This gives the protein CASSWGPVLYNEQFF.

This clonotype was found a few times. The chain combines TRBV10-3 with TRBJ2-7; the D is unclear. Germline assignment: CDR1 ENHRY and CDR2 SYGVKD. The CDR3 covers 13 residues. V was pared by 3 bases and J by 5 bases, with 11 bases between. CDR3: CAISDTRANEQYF. The CDR3 region has the DNA TGTGCCATCAGTGACACAAGGGCCAACGAGCAGTACTTC.

The V call is TRBV5-6, the J call TRBJ2-7, with D perhaps given as TRBD1 or TRBD2 (5 bases each). Germline V CDR1 and CDR2: SGHDT, YYEEEE. This CDR3 comprises 17 residues. The ends were cut back, 0 bases at V and 4 bases at J, with 20 bases in the middle. The CDR3 reads CASSLDRSGTATYEQYF. The CDR3, as DNA: TGTGCCAGCAGCTTGGATCGTTCGGGGACGGCTACGTACGAGCAGTACTTC.

The chain combines TRBV28 with TRBJ1-2; 11 bases agree with TRBD1. Per germline, CDR1 MDHEN and CDR2 SYDVKM. This CDR3 has 15 amino acids. Trimming took 3 bases from V and 3 from J; bases not matched to a gene: 3. CDR3 region: CASSFRTGGDYGYTF. The CDR3 DNA reads as TGTGCCAGCAGTTTTAGGACAGGGGGCGACTATGGCTACACCTTC.

The J gene is TRBJ1-2, the V gene TRBV7-2; D is perhaps TRBD1 (5 bases). Trimming left V 3 bases short and J 5 bases short, with 19 bases between. Germline CDR1 reads SGHTA; CDR2 reads FQGNSA. The CDR3 covers 16 residues. CDR3 in amino acids: CASSFPGYDGPYGYTF. The CDR3 DNA follows: TGTGCCAGCAGCTTTCCAGGGTATGACGGACCTTATGGCTACACCTTC.

This clonotype has a handful of counts. The junction departs from germline at one end; a sequencing error may be responsible. The chain links TRBV6-6 to TRBJ1-3; D gene ambiguous. The CDR3 has 12 amino acids. Germline-derived CDR1 and CDR2 are MNHNY and SVGAGI (reference sequence). The CDR3 spells CAVGLSRNTIYF. Here the CDR3 DNA reads TGTGCCGTCGGGCTCTCTCGAAACACCATATATTTT.

This clonotype was seen a few times. The chain joins TRBV7-6 to TRBJ1-1; the match to TRBD1 covers 7 bases. The CDR3 runs 14 residues. Trimming cost V 2 bases and J 3 bases; bases outside gene matches: 3. Germline assignment: CDR1 SGHVS and CDR2 FNYEAQ. Written as DNA, the CDR3 is TGTGCCAGCAGCTTATTCAGGGGGGACACTGAAGCTTTCTTT. This encodes CASSLFRGDTEAFF.

This clonotype was found a few times. This chain's CDR3 is CASSLVAGFEAFF. The CDR3 nucleotides are TGTGCCAGCAGCTTAGTTGCTGGGTTTGAAGCTTTCTTT. The gene calls are TRBV7-9 and TRBJ1-1; D call uncertain. The CDR3 consists of 13 residues. V was cut by 1 base and J by 7 bases, with 10 bases left in between. The germline V gene has CDR1 SEHNR and CDR2 FQNEAQ (reference sequence).

The CDR3 region has the DNA TGTGCCAGCATCGGGGAGGGGAGAAGCGCTGAAGCTTTCTTT. Translated: CASIGEGRSAEAFF. The chain carries TRBV7-6 and TRBJ1-1; the D gene is possibly TRBD1 (5 bases). V shed 7 bases and J shed 6 bases, with 18 bases lying between them. The germline gives CDR1 SGHVS, CDR2 FNYEAQ. The CDR3 loop spans 14 amino acids. The whole variable domain, filled in from reference TRBV7-6 and TRBJ1-1, reads GAGVSQSPRYKVTKRGQDVALRCDPISGHVSLYWYRQALGQGPEFLTYFNYEAQQDKSGLPNDRFSAERPEGSISTLTIQRTEQRDSAMYRCASIGEGRSAEAFFGQGTRLTVV.

The rearrangement joins TRBV20-1 to TRBJ1-2; D uncertain. CDR3 size: 17 residues. The ends were cut back, 6 bases at V and 5 bases at J, with 28 bases in the middle. Per germline, CDR1 DFQATT and CDR2 SNEGSKA (reference sequence). The CDR3 DNA sequence: TGCAGTGCCCCCCGCCTTGACCGAAAGAAGAAAGATTATGGCTACACCTTC. Translating gives CSAPRLDRKKKDYGYTF.